This T cell receptor beta chain came from a study of monozygotic twins with inflammatory bowel disease. Concerning this clonotype itself: What it recognizes is unknown.

UMIs that included a 6-nucleotide sample barcode were added by template switching, which took place during cDNA synthesis. TCRdb derives one entry per CDR3 protein from the 5' RACE reads, leaving out DNA. This repertoire includes 350,000 to 500,000 distinct CDR3 sequences. Isolation of total RNA was performed on whole blood, with no prior T cell sorting. This CDR3 has 17 amino acids. Germline V gene lookup returns CDR1 SGHDT and CDR2 YYEEEE. Study observations and caveats: IBD patients exhibited fewer clonotypes shared with other individuals than healthy twins, particularly with disease activity. IBD-affected twins scored below their healthy co-twins in TCRbeta diversity (inverse Simpson).

Sequencing was performed on blood. The TCR was taken from a human donor with ulcerative colitis or Crohn's disease, or a healthy co-twin of an affected twin (not recorded which). The chain joins TRBV5-6 to TRBJ2-2; TCRdb's D gene call, TRBD2, goes unchecked for lack of DNA. CDR3 sequence: CASSFGGGTTNTGELFF. Variable domain in full (rest from reference TRBV5-6 and TRBJ2-2): DAGVTQSPTHLIKTRGQQVTLRCSPKSGHDTVSWYQQALGQGPQFIFQYYEEEERQRGNFPDRFSGHQFPNYSSELNVNALLLGDSALYLCASSFGGGTTNTGELFFGEGSRLTVL.